The TCR beta chain under discussion was sequenced for a study of T cell repertoires in cytomegalovirus infection. Study-wide results and limits: In two of eight donors, the top clonotype was HLA-C-restricted CMV-specific.

Germline V gene lookup returns CDR1 MDHEN and CDR2 SYDVKM. The CDR3 spans 12 residues. V gave up 8 bases and J gave up 5 bases, with 10 bases separating them. TCRdb re-called the reads with MiXCR, one entry per CDR3 protein. The profile shows about 700,000 distinct CDR3 sequences, about 30% of them singletons. This clonotype was found many times. The antigen is unknown. Sequences were derived from cultured PBMCs, sampled from culture after CMV antigen stimulation. The gene calls are TRBV28 and TRBJ1-5, with D unresolved. This receptor was obtained from a human donor in good health (CMV status not recorded). Some clones in this sample may be carry-over from other donors' samples. The CDR3 region is CASGRMDQPQHF. CDR3 bases: TGTGCCAGCGGGAGGATGGATCAGCCCCAGCATTTT.